This TCR beta chain originates from a study of T cells in Graves' hyperthyroidism and ophthalmopathy. Study-level information: Peripheral blood was collected at initial diagnosis, before any treatment.

Amplification of TCR beta CDR3 regions was performed using RNA transcripts as template. HTBI primers were the set used in a first-round RT-PCR of the TCR CDR3. MiXCR was run by TCRdb on the multiplex PCR reads, yielding one entry per CDR3 protein. The sample shows approximately 260,000 distinct CDR3 sequences, about 15% of them seen only once. Many counts were recorded for this clonotype. Exclusion followed for patients with uncontrolled infection, other autoimmune disease, pregnancy or lactation. Diagnosis rested on symptoms, serum thyroxine and TRAb, thyroid ultrasound, and orbital computed tomography. The source of the PBMCs was 9.5 to 10 ml of fresh peripheral blood. This CDR3 comprises 14 residues. Trimming stripped 8 bases from V and 5 bases from J, with 16 bases between. Germline-derived CDR1 and CDR2 are MDHEN and SYDVKM.

The chain has TRBV28 and TRBJ1-5, with D maybe TRBD1 (5 bases). The TCR was taken from a woman between 50 and 59 years old with Graves' hyperthyroidism that later progressed to Graves' ophthalmopathy. Sequenced sample: blood. CDR3 coding DNA: TGTGCCAGCCTAACAGCCCAGGGCCATCAGCCCCAGCATTTT. Its translation is CASLTAQGHQPQHF.